This T cell receptor (beta chain) originates from a study of CD8 T cells in ankylosing spondylitis. TCRdb re-called the 5' RACE reads through MiXCR, storing one row per CDR3 protein. The data contain 750,000 to 850,000 distinct CDR3 sequences, about an eighth of them singletons. Whole-study findings and limits: Characteristic, it appeared, of ankylosing spondylitis blood was a TCR beta motif of eight highly homologous variants.

Germline CDR1 and CDR2: DFQATT and SNEGSKA (reference sequence). This CDR3 contains 15 residues. V lost 3 bases and J lost 6; bases outside the gene matches: 10. Note on this clonotype: Its antigen is as yet unknown.

The sequence came from a male donor with ankylosing spondylitis. Sample: blood, either unsorted or a sorted T cell fraction (not recorded which). This chain uses TRBV20-1 with TRBJ2-4; TRBD1 agrees at 8 bases. The CDR3: CSARRQGALRNIQYF. The CDR3 nucleotides read TGCAGTGCTAGGAGGCAGGGGGCGCTTAGAAACATTCAGTACTTC.